The clone carrying this TCR beta chain showed up many times. The antigen is undetermined. The CDR3 runs to 15 residues. V was shortened by 2 bases and J by 2 bases, with 13 bases between the two germline ends. Germline CDR1 is MNHEY and CDR2 is SVGAGI. This entry comes from a study of CD8+CD57+ T cells in acquired aplastic anemia. Study-level findings and limits: Patient and control CD8+ Simpson's diversity was not significantly different. Patients had roughly 30 CD8+ CDR3 sequences in common with controls (the shared set).

In patients chosen for sequencing, flow cytometry had shown CD8+CD57+ cell expansion. Every patient was diagnosed with severe acquired aplastic anemia. The blood sampling took place in patients who had so far received no therapy. Both TCR beta VDJ combination and CDR3 sequence profiling were carried out. Genomic DNA was the template for this profiling. TCRdb reprocessed the reads with MiXCR, giving one entry per CDR3 protein. The repertoire holds roughly 150,000 distinct CDR3 sequences, with roughly half as singletons. The material sequenced was sorted CD4+, CD8+, or CD8+CD57+ T cells (not recorded which) from PBMCs. This TCR was recovered from a human donor with aplastic anemia. This sequence joins TRBV6-5 and TRBJ2-7, with a weak D call TRBD2 (5 bases). CDR3 bases: TGTGCCAGCAGTTACCTCCCTAGCTATCCCTACGAGCAGTACTTC. This encodes CASSYLPSYPYEQYF.